This T cell receptor (beta chain) was sequenced during a study of blood T cell repertoires in COVID-19. Turning to the study itself: Sites across the United States, Italy and Spain contributed samples from acute and convalescent COVID-19. Sources were T cells, B-cell-depleted T cells, or PBMCs; the material itself was cDNA or gDNA.

V was shortened by 8 bases and J by 4 bases, with 8 bases between the two germline ends. CDR3 length: 12 amino acids. Germline CDR1 is SNHLY and CDR2 is FYNNEI. As originally analysed: From reference gene primer amplification, estimates of nucleated cell counts were derived. Profiled with immunoSEQ multiplex PCR; TCRdb holds only in-frame clones, not every one. That table furnishes V, J and clone size, whereas the DNA furnished D and trimming. The table includes about 98,000 clones, approximately 79% detected once. Sequenced sample: peripheral blood. The clonotype originates from a man in his 70s with active or convalescent COVID-19. The chain has TRBV2 and TRBJ2-2, with D perhaps matching TRBD2 (5 bases). The CDR3 here is CASSAGTGELFF. CDR3 DNA sequence: TGTGCCAGCTCTGCGGGCACCGGGGAGCTGTTTTTT.